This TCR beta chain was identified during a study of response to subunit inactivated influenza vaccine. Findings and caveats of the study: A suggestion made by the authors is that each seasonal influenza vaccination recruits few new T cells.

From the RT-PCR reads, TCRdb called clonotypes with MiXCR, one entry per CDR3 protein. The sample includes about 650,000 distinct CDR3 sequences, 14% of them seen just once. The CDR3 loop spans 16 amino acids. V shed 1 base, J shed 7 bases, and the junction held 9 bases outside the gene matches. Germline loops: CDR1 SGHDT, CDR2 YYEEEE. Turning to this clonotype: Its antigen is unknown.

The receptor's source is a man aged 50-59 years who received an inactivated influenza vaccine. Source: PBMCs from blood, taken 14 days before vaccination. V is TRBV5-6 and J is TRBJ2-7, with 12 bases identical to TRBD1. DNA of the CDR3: TGTGCCAGCAGCTTGACTCCGGGACAGGGGGCAAAGGAGCAGTACTTC. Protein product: CASSLTPGQGAKEQYF. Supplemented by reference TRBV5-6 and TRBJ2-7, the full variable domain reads DAGVTQSPTHLIKTRGQQVTLRCSPKSGHDTVSWYQQALGQGPQFIFQYYEEEERQRGNFPDRFSGHQFPNYSSELNVNALLLGDSALYLCASSLTPGQGAKEQYFGPGTRLTVT.